This T cell receptor (beta chain) was found in a study of blood T cell repertoires in COVID-19. Germline V lookup: CDR1 SGHAT, CDR2 FQNNGV. V was clipped by 5 bases and J by 5 bases, with 13 bases between them. This CDR3 has 13 amino acids. The study drew participants aged about 18 to 95 years from under 30 US areas. Participants were placed into cohorts based on the clinical history they reported. TCRdb keeps only in-frame clones here, not all; method: immunoSEQ multiplex PCR. The sample includes hundreds of thousands of clones, 90% seen only once; the top ten take 1.7%. The chain joins TRBV11-2 to TRBJ2-7; D gene unclear. This sequence originates from a woman younger than 35 with acute COVID-19. Sequencing was performed on PBMCs or T cells enriched from blood (not recorded which). In nucleotides, the CDR3 is TGTGCCAGCAGCCCAAGAACAGACAACGAGCAGTACTTC. Its protein product is CASSPRTDNEQYF.